A single sample gave rise to the 23 T cell receptor beta chains below, sequenced in a study of cytomegalovirus exposure and HLA in healthy donors (dated by TCRdb to 2016 to 2017). Libraries were made using the immunoSEQ multiplex PCR assay. For the multiplex PCR, a mixture combining 60 forward primers for TCR Vbeta segments and 13 reverse primers for TCR Jbeta segments was used. TCRdb mirrors the immuneACCESS table, restricted to in-frame sequences. Some clones are absent from its copies; in checked studies, under half trace to an unresolved V gene, and the reason for the others is unknown. The sample contains fewer than 250,000 clones, roughly 76% of them found a single time. 2.1% of the sample comes from the top ten. The specimen sequenced was PBMCs. These receptors all stem from a young woman in good health and CMV-seropositive.

V gene TRBV9 combines with J gene TRBJ2-3, with a tentative D call TRBD1 (7 bases). V was cut by 3 bases and J by 6 bases, with 17 bases left in between. This CDR3 contains 15 residues. Germline CDR1 is SGDLS and CDR2 is YYNGEE. The CDR3 sequence is CASSEGQGGIDTQYF. CDR3 DNA: TGTGCCAGCAGCGAAGGGCAGGGGGGTATTGATACGCAGTATTTT.

This chain uses TRBV28 with TRBJ1-2; the D gene is possibly TRBD1 (5 bases). V was trimmed by 3 bases and J by 9 bases, leaving 17 bases between them. Per germline, CDR1 MDHEN and CDR2 SYDVKM. This CDR3 is 14 amino acids long. In DNA form, the CDR3 reads TGTGCCAGCAGTTTCATGGGGGGGTTACAGAGCTACACCTTC. Protein sequence: CASSFMGGLQSYTF.

V usage is TRBV19 and J usage is TRBJ2-5, with 7 positions matching TRBD2. J was trimmed by 4 bases and V by 3 bases; bases with no gene match: 2. The CDR3 extends over 13 amino acids. From germline, CDR1 is LNHDA and CDR2 SQIVND (reference sequence). DNA for the CDR3: TGTGCCAGTAGTATTGTAGCGGGAGAGACCCAGTACTTC. It specifies CASSIVAGETQYF.

This clone was seen a handful of times. The gene calls are TRBV2 and TRBJ2-5; tentative D call: TRBD1 (5 bases). Germline V gene data show CDR1 as SNHLY and CDR2 as FYNNEI. The V gene lost 5 bases and the J gene lost 11 bases, with 18 bases spanning the gap. This CDR3 contains 13 residues. CDR3 DNA: TGTGCCAGCAGTAAATTGCCTGACAGCTGGCAGTACTTC. Its translation is CASSKLPDSWQYF.

V gene TRBV5-1 combines with J gene TRBJ2-7; TRBD1 matches at 8 bases. The CDR3 is 16 amino acids. Germline trimming cut 4 bases from V and 0 bases from J; bases unmatched to any gene: 9. Germline lookup yields CDR1 SGHRS and CDR2 YFSETQ. CDR3 DNA sequence: TGCGCCAGCAGCGAAGCCGGGACAGGAAGCTCCTACGAGCAGTACTTC. Encoded protein: CASSEAGTGSSYEQYF.

The genes are TRBV10-3 and TRBJ2-3, with a possible D match to TRBD2 (6 bases). Germline values: CDR1 ENHRY, CDR2 SYGVKD. CDR3 length: 13 amino acids. Trimming stripped 4 bases from V and 1 base from J, with 6 bases between. CDR3: CAISASGTDTQYF. The CDR3 DNA sequence: TGTGCCATCAGTGCTAGCGGCACAGATACGCAGTATTTT.

The chain recombines TRBV9 with TRBJ2-1, with 7 bases that match TRBD2. The CDR3 is 16 residues long. With V trimmed by 2 bases and J by 0 bases, 5 bases remained unmatched. CDR1 is SGDLS and CDR2 is YYNGEE in the germline V gene. This chain's CDR3 is CASSVGLVGSYNEQFF. DNA of the CDR3: TGTGCCAGCAGCGTTGGACTAGTCGGCTCCTACAATGAGCAGTTCTTC.

V is TRBV7-2 and J is TRBJ2-7, with no clear D. The CDR3 length is 11 residues. The germline CDR1 and CDR2 sequences are SGHTA and FQGNSA. The V and J ends lost 5 bases and 4 bases respectively, with 6 bases between them. The CDR3 here is CASSLYYEQYF. Here the CDR3 DNA reads TGTGCCAGCAGCCTGTATTACGAGCAGTACTTC. Looking up the rest from reference TRBV7-2 and TRBJ2-7 gives the full variable domain: GAGVSQSPSNKVTEKGKDVELRCDPISGHTALYWYRQSLGQGLEFLIYFQGNSAPDKSGLPSDRFSAERTGGSVSTLTIQRTQQEDSAVYLCASSLYYEQYFGPGTRLTVT.

This clone showed up just once. The CDR3 DNA reads as TGTGCCAGCAGCCTCGGGAGATCTGGTCAGCCCCAGCATTTT. This gives the protein CASSLGRSGQPQHF. The chain carries TRBV5-6 and TRBJ1-5; D gene ambiguous. V gave up 4 bases and J gave up 6 bases, with 14 bases separating them. The length of the CDR3 is 14 residues. Germline CDR1 is SGHDT and CDR2 is YYEEEE.

The V gene is TRBV9, the J gene TRBJ2-5; 10 bases line up with TRBD2. Germline values: CDR1 SGDLS, CDR2 YYNGEE. The CDR3 sequence is 13 residues long. The V gene end was trimmed by 7 bases and the J gene end by 4 bases; junction bases not matched to a gene: 4. The CDR3 reads CASSSGRVETQYF. In nucleotides, the CDR3 is TGTGCCAGCTCAAGCGGGAGGGTAGAGACCCAGTACTTC.

The chain uses TRBV6-6 and TRBJ2-2; 11 bases match TRBD1. With V trimmed by 3 bases and J by 8 bases, 5 bases remained unmatched. The CDR3 loop spans 15 amino acids. Per germline, CDR1 MNHNY and CDR2 SVGAGI (reference sequence). The CDR3 is CASSYRGQGAGELFF. The DNA for the CDR3 is TGTGCCAGCAGTTATCGAGGACAGGGGGCGGGGGAGCTGTTTTTT.

The rearrangement links TRBV19 to TRBJ1-1; no firm D call. The CDR3 extends over 12 amino acids. The V and J ends lost 8 bases and 0 bases respectively, with 7 bases between them. The germline V gene encodes CDR1 LNHDA and CDR2 SQIVND (reference sequence). As DNA, the CDR3 is TGTGCCAGTTCGGAGCTGAACACTGAAGCTTTCTTT. This encodes CASSELNTEAFF.

The rearrangement uses TRBV6-5 and TRBJ1-6; D is possibly TRBD1 (5 bases). Trimming removed 1 base at V and 15 bases at J, with 16 bases between. CDR1 and CDR2 (germline): MNHEY, SVGAGI. The CDR3 is made up of 14 amino acids. The CDR3 sequence is CASSYLTDSPHLHF. The CDR3 DNA sequence: TGTGCCAGCAGTTACTTAACCGACAGTCCTCACCTCCACTTT.

About this clone itself: Other DNA sequences in this sample translate to the same CDR3. The chain combines TRBV27 with TRBJ2-7; D remains unclear. The CDR3 is made up of 14 amino acids. Germline values: CDR1 MNHEY, CDR2 SMNVEV (reference sequence). V was trimmed by 0 bases and J by 1 base, leaving 7 bases between them. The DNA for the CDR3 is TGTGCCAGCAGTTTATCCCGGGTGTCCTACGAGCAGTACTTC. Translated: CASSLSRVSYEQYF.

This rearrangement joins TRBV2 to TRBJ2-7, with 13 bases identical to TRBD2. Germline V gene sequence: CDR1 SNHLY, CDR2 FYNNEI. The CDR3 sequence is 14 residues long. The V gene end was trimmed by 6 bases and the J gene end by 7 bases; junction bases not matched to a gene: 6. CDR3 nucleotides: TGTGCCAGCAGGGGGACTAGCGGGACCAGTGAGCAGTACTTC. It encodes CASRGTSGTSEQYF.

This clone has at least ten counts. The chain links TRBV4-2 to TRBJ2-5; 9 bases are shared with TRBD1. CDR1 is LGHNA and CDR2 is YNFKEQ in the germline V gene. The V segment lost 4 bases and the J segment 5 bases; nucleotides outside the gene matches: 5. This CDR3 has 14 amino acids. DNA for the CDR3: TGTGCCAGCAGCCGCGGACAGGGGAGTGAGACCCAGTACTTC. It codes for CASSRGQGSETQYF.

V usage is TRBV7-2 and J usage is TRBJ1-6, with 7 bases that match TRBD1. This CDR3 comprises 19 residues. J was trimmed by 0 bases and V by 5 bases; bases with no gene match: 13. CDR1 is SGHTA and CDR2 is FQGNSA in the germline V gene. The CDR3 coding sequence is TGTGCCAGCAGCCCCCGGGGGACAGCCGGAAGCTCCTATAATTCACCCCTCCACTTT. As protein: CASSPRGTAGSSYNSPLHF.

This chain joins TRBV2 and TRBJ2-1; the D gene is possibly TRBD2 (6 bases). Germline V gene sequence: CDR1 SNHLY, CDR2 FYNNEI. V dropped 8 bases and J dropped 10 bases, with 24 bases sitting between them. This CDR3 contains 15 residues. The CDR3 DNA is TGTGCCAGCGTGGGGCTACGGGAGAAAGGGGTAGAGCAGTTCTTC. Protein: CASVGLREKGVEQFF.

The chain recombines TRBV9 with TRBJ1-1; TRBD1 agrees at 9 bases. V shed 6 bases, J shed 1 base, and the junction held 4 bases outside the gene matches. Germline CDR1 and CDR2: SGDLS and YYNGEE. The CDR3 totals 14 residues. The DNA for the CDR3 is TGTGCCAGCACCCAGACAGGGGGGAACACTGAAGCTTTCTTT. This sequence encodes CASTQTGGNTEAFF.

The CDR3 loop is CASSSGGFTDTQYF. The CDR3 DNA reads TGTGCCAGCAGTAGCGGGGGGTTCACAGATACGCAGTATTTT. The rearrangement uses TRBV6-5 and TRBJ2-3, with 9 bases fitting TRBD2. Germline values: CDR1 MNHEY, CDR2 SVGAGI. V lost 5 bases, J lost 2 bases, and 2 bases stayed unmatched. The CDR3 runs to 14 residues.

This clone appeared a few times. The rearrangement joins TRBV29-1 to TRBJ1-1; D gene uncertain. The CDR3 covers 14 residues. Trimming stripped 6 bases from V and 0 bases from J, with 14 bases between. Germline V gene lookup returns CDR1 SQVTM and CDR2 ANQGSEA. CDR3 amino acids: CSVGLRAMNTEAFF. In DNA, the CDR3 is TGCAGCGTAGGACTAAGGGCAATGAACACTGAAGCTTTCTTT. Supplemented by reference TRBV29-1 and TRBJ1-1, the full variable domain reads SAVISQKPSRDICQRGTSLTIQCQVDSQVTMMFWYRQQPGQSLTLIATANQGSEATYESGFVIDKFPISRPNLTFSTLTVSNMSPEDSSIYLCSVGLRAMNTEAFFGQGTRLTVV.

V is TRBV19 and J is TRBJ1-2; D is ambiguous. The V gene's germline CDR1 is LNHDA and CDR2 SQIVND (reference sequence). V lost 10 bases, J lost 5 bases, and 14 bases lay in between. This CDR3 is 12 amino acids long. The CDR3 DNA reads TGTGCCACCGCCGAGACGGGGTATGGCTACACCTTC. As protein: CATAETGYGYTF.

This chain uses TRBV5-6 with TRBJ1-5; no clear D. Germline CDR1 reads SGHDT; CDR2 reads YYEEEE. This CDR3 is 14 amino acids long. V was shortened by 4 bases and J by 4 bases, with 12 bases between the two germline ends. The CDR3 DNA reads as TGTGCCAGCAGCACCCTAGCAATAAATCAGCCCCAGCATTTT. This encodes CASSTLAINQPQHF.